Listed here are 16 T cell receptor beta chains from one sample, sequenced in a study of T cell responses to AZD1222 COVID-19 vaccine (dated by TCRdb to the early 2020s). The method was the immunoSEQ multiplex PCR assay. This immuneACCESS table, as held by TCRdb, lists in-frame sequences with V and J called but not all clones. Of the missing ones, under half trace to an unresolved V gene in checked studies; the others have no known cause. Across this sample there are about 140,000 clones, with roughly 93% seen only once. The ten largest account for about 1.9% of the sample. The time point label on this specimen signifies: about 28 days (+/-7) after the second vaccine dose. Sequencing used peripheral blood, obtained 28 days after the second AZD1222 dose. Every receptor here comes from an adult who received the AZD1222 COVID-19 vaccine.

The chain links TRBV12-3 or TRBV12-4 to TRBJ1-2; no definite D call. The CDR3 has 12 residues. V shed 1 base and J shed 4 bases, with 4 bases lying between them. The CDR3 reads CASSLESYGYTF. CDR3 in DNA: TGTGCCAGCAGTTTAGAGTCCTATGGCTACACCTTC.

In DNA form, the CDR3 reads TGTGCCAGCACCCCCAGCGGGGGTTTCACAGATACGCAGTATTTT. It encodes CASTPSGGFTDTQYF. This sequence joins TRBV9 and TRBJ2-3, with 8 bases identical to TRBD2. After removal of 6 bases from V and 2 bases from J, the junction contained 8 bases not matched to a gene. Germline values: CDR1 SGDLS, CDR2 YYNGEE. The CDR3 is 15 amino acids. The complete variable domain, with remaining parts taken from reference TRBV9 and TRBJ2-3, reads DSGVTQTPKHLITATGQRVTLRCSPRSGDLSVYWYQQSLDQGLQFLIQYYNGEERAKGNILERFSAQQFPDLHSELNLSSLELGDSALYFCASTPSGGFTDTQYFGPGTRLTVL.

The chain has TRBV5-1 and TRBJ2-5, with 10 nucleotides matching TRBD2. This CDR3 is 16 amino acids long. Germline CDR1 reads SGHRS; CDR2 reads YFSETQ. With 1 base clipped from V and 5 bases from J, the junction kept 8 bases outside the gene matches. CDR3 amino acids: CASSLPSGGAGETQYF. Written as DNA, the CDR3 is TGCGCCAGCAGCTTGCCCAGCGGGGGGGCCGGTGAGACCCAGTACTTC.

V and J are TRBV5-1 and TRBJ2-3, with D maybe TRBD2 (6 bases). Germline-derived CDR1 and CDR2 are SGHRS and YFSETQ. The CDR3 is 15 residues long. Trimming left V 2 bases short and J 1 base short, with 11 bases between. CDR3 protein: CASSFRSGGTDTQYF. CDR3 sequence (DNA): TGCGCCAGCAGCTTTCGATCGGGGGGCACAGATACGCAGTATTTT.

The chain's CDR3 is CASSTYLADEQFF. The CDR3 DNA follows: TGTGCCAGTAGTACTTACTTAGCAGATGAGCAGTTCTTC. The chain links TRBV19 to TRBJ2-1; no firm D call. The CDR3 has 13 residues. V was shortened by 4 bases and J by 8 bases, with 12 bases between the two germline ends. The germline V gene encodes CDR1 LNHDA and CDR2 SQIVND (reference sequence).

This clone turned up a few times. The chain carries TRBV23-1 and TRBJ2-4, with 11 nucleotides matching TRBD1. TRBV23-1 has ORF status, its function being uncertain. Losses at the gene ends were 4 bases for V and 0 bases for J; bases not matched to a gene: 11. CDR3 size: 19 residues. The CDR3 spells CASSLTGTGGSLAKNIQYF. The CDR3 DNA reads as TGCGCCAGCAGTCTCACCGGGACAGGGGGTTCCTTAGCCAAAAACATTCAGTACTTC.

This chain links TRBV6-5 with TRBJ1-2; D is possibly TRBD1 (5 bases). Germline V lookup: CDR1 MNHEY, CDR2 SVGAGI. The CDR3 loop spans 14 amino acids. Trimming removed 6 bases at V and 6 bases at J, with 17 bases between. The CDR3 protein is CASRHRNNVHGYTF. The CDR3 bases are TGTGCCAGCAGGCACAGGAATAATGTTCATGGCTACACCTTC.

The chain uses TRBV3-1 (or the pseudogene TRBV3-2) and TRBJ1-4, with TRBD1 matching 10 bases. The germline CDR1 and CDR2 sequences are LGHDT and YNNKEL (reference sequence). V lost 1 base to trimming and J lost 8 bases; unmatched junction nucleotides: 4. The CDR3 runs to 15 residues. This CDR3 reads CASSQGGQGSEKLFF. The DNA of the CDR3 is TGTGCCAGCAGCCAAGGGGGACAGGGGTCCGAAAAACTGTTTTTT.

This chain links TRBV20-1 with TRBJ1-4, with D hard to call. There are 10 residues in the CDR3. CDR1 is DFQATT, CDR2 SNEGSKA, per germline (reference sequence). The germline V and J ends were trimmed by 2 bases and 5 bases, with 0 bases remaining between them. CDR3 coding DNA: TGCAGTGCTAGAAATGAAAAACTGTTTTTT. This translates into CSARNEKLFF.

The CDR3 reads CASSITRRDLNGQETQYF. DNA for the CDR3: TGTGCCAGTAGTATAACACGGCGGGACTTGAATGGCCAAGAGACCCAGTACTTC. The chain carries TRBV19 and TRBJ2-5; tentatively, D is TRBD2 (6 bases). Germline V gives CDR1 LNHDA, CDR2 SQIVND (reference sequence). The length of the CDR3 is 18 residues. Deletions cut 2 bases from V and 1 base from J, with 20 bases between.

This clone occurred once. This sequence joins TRBV29-1 and TRBJ2-5; D may be TRBD1 or TRBD2 (6 bases each). V was trimmed by 0 bases and J by 0 bases, leaving 14 bases between them. The CDR3 runs to 16 residues. Germline V CDR1 and CDR2: SQVTM, ANQGSEA. DNA of the CDR3: TGCAGCGTTGAAGAAGAAGGGGGGCAGAACCAAGAGACCCAGTACTTC. This encodes CSVEEEGGQNQETQYF.

The chain recombines TRBV6-6 with TRBJ2-7; 7 bases fit TRBD1. There are 13 residues in the CDR3. The V segment lost 4 bases and the J segment 4 bases; nucleotides outside the gene matches: 4. The germline CDR1 and CDR2 sequences are MNHNY and SVGAGI (reference sequence). The CDR3 protein is CASSLGTDYEQYF. The CDR3 coding sequence is TGTGCCAGCAGTTTAGGGACAGATTACGAGCAGTACTTC.

On this clone: The sample contains more than one DNA sequence encoding this CDR3. Here the CDR3 reads CASSLQGSTDTQYF. CDR3 DNA sequence: TGTGCCAGCAGTCTACAGGGCAGCACAGATACGCAGTATTTT. The chain is built from TRBV7-9 and TRBJ2-3, with D possibly TRBD1 on 6 matching bases. This CDR3 has 14 amino acids. Trimming stripped 6 bases from V and 0 bases from J, with 10 bases between. Germline assignment: CDR1 SEHNR and CDR2 FQNEAQ (reference sequence).

The chain employs TRBV7-8 and TRBJ1-6; no clear D. This CDR3 has 15 residues. Germline V lookup: CDR1 SGHVS, CDR2 FQNEAQ. V dropped 8 bases and J dropped 6 bases, with 17 bases sitting between them. The CDR3 DNA reads TGTGCCAGCTGCATATCACGGGAAAGTAATTCACCCCTCCACTTT. It encodes CASCISRESNSPLHF. The full variable domain, its missing parts supplied by reference TRBV7-8 and TRBJ1-6, is GAGVSQSPRYKVAKRGQDVALRCDPISGHVSLFWYQQALGQGPEFLTYFQNEAQLDKSGLPSDRFFAERPEGSVSTLKIQRTQQEDSAVYLCASCISRESNSPLHFGNGTRLTVT.

The J gene is TRBJ1-2, the V gene TRBV7-8, with D tentatively TRBD1 (6 bases). Trimming pared 10 bases from V and 7 bases from J, leaving 19 bases between. This CDR3 is built from 13 residues. Germline CDR1 is SGHVS and CDR2 is FQNEAQ. This CDR3 reads CATKLGGGSGYTF. DNA of the CDR3: TGTGCCACCAAACTGGGAGGGGGAAGTGGCTACACCTTC.

The chain employs TRBV7-9 and TRBJ1-1; TRBD1 might be the D (6 bases). Germline lookup yields CDR1 SEHNR and CDR2 FQNEAQ (reference sequence). The CDR3 extends over 15 amino acids. The V and J ends lost 1 base and 5 bases respectively, with 14 bases between them. CDR3 amino acids: CASSLVPGDRTEAFF. The CDR3 nucleotides are TGTGCCAGCAGCTTAGTACCAGGGGATAGAACTGAAGCTTTCTTT.